Following are 8 T cell receptor beta chains from one sample sequenced in a study of CXCR3-negative and CXCR3-positive naive CD8 T cells. The authors made the TRB cDNA libraries by 5' RACE using UMI labels. TCRdb reprocessed the 5' RACE reads, with one entry per CDR3 protein and no DNA. The listing contains more than 50,000 distinct CDR3 sequences. The sample comprised naive CXCR3- CD8+ T cells from blood. The subset was: CD45RO-CCR7+CD27+CD95- naive CD8+ T cells lacking CXCR3 (TNR3-). These receptors originate from a human donor in good health. Some clones in this sample may be carry-over from other donors' samples.

V usage is TRBV25-1 and J usage is TRBJ1-1; TCRdb gives TRBD1 as the D gene, but with no DNA this cannot be confirmed. The CDR3 totals 15 residues. Germline V gene sequence: CDR1 MGHDK, CDR2 SYGVNS. CDR3 sequence: CASSAQVWGHTEAFF.

The chain has TRBV28 and TRBJ2-1; TCRdb gives TRBD2 as the D gene, but with no DNA this cannot be confirmed. The germline CDR1 and CDR2 sequences are MDHEN and SYDVKM. The CDR3 spans 14 residues. The chain's CDR3 is CASRGRTIYNEQFF.

V usage is TRBV29-1 and J usage is TRBJ1-2; TCRdb designates TRBD1, a call that cannot be tested without DNA. The CDR3 has 14 amino acids. Germline V gene lookup returns CDR1 SQVTM and CDR2 ANQGSEA. This CDR3 is CSVGSRQGQGGYTF.

The chain couples TRBV28 to TRBJ2-5; the D gene TCRdb calls, TRBD1, cannot be checked with no DNA. Germline V gene lookup returns CDR1 MDHEN and CDR2 SYDVKM. The CDR3 length is 14 residues. CDR3 sequence reads: CASSGTGYQETQYF.

This chain uses TRBV4-2 with TRBJ1-4; lacking DNA, the TRBD1 call made by TCRdb goes unchecked. Germline CDR1 reads LGHNA; CDR2 reads YNFKEQ. CDR3 length equals 16 residues. CDR3 loop: CASSQFAGTGDEKLFF.

The rearrangement links TRBV14 to TRBJ2-7; checking the TCRdb D call of TRBD1 is not possible without DNA. The CDR3 runs 13 residues. Germline V gene data show CDR1 as SGHDN and CDR2 as FVKESK. The CDR3: CASSKGQGHEQYF.

The genes are TRBV9 and TRBJ2-1; TCRdb's assignment of TRBD1 cannot be checked, as there is no DNA. CDR3 size: 16 residues. Germline V CDR1 and CDR2: SGDLS, YYNGEE. The CDR3 reads CASSVDVGGTYNEQFF.

The chain recombines TRBV15 with TRBJ2-1; TCRdb's D gene call, TRBD2, goes unchecked for lack of DNA. The length of the CDR3 is 15 residues. Germline CDR1 and CDR2: LNHNV and YYDKDF (reference sequence). CDR3: CATSRVASGSYEQFF.